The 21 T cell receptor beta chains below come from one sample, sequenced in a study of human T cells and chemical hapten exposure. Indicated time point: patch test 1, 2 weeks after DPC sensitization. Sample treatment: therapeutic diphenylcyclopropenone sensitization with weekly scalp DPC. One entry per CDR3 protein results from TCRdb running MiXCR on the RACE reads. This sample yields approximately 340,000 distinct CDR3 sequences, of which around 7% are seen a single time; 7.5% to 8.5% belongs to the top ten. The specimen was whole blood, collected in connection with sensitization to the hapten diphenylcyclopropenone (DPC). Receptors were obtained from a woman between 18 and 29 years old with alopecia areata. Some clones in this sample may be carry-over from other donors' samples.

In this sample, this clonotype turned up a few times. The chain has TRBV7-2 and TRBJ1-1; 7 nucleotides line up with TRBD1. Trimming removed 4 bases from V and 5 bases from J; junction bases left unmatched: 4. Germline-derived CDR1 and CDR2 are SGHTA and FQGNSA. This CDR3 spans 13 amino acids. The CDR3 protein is CASSWKTGTEAFF. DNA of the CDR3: TGTGCCAGCAGCTGGAAGACAGGGACTGAAGCTTTCTTT.

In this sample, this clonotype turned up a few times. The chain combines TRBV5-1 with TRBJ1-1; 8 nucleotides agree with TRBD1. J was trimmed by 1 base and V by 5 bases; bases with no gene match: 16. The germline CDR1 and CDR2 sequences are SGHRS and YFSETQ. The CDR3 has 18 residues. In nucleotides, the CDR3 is TGCGCCAGCAGGTCCCGCGGACAGGGAGGGAGCCGGAACACTGAAGCTTTCTTT. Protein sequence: CASRSRGQGGSRNTEAFF.

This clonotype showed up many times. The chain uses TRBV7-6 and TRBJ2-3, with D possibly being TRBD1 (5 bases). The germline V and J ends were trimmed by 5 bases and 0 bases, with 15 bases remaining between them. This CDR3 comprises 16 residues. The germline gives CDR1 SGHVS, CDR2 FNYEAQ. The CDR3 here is CASSKDIHPSTDTQYF. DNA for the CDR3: TGTGCCAGCAGCAAGGACATTCACCCGAGCACAGATACGCAGTATTTT.

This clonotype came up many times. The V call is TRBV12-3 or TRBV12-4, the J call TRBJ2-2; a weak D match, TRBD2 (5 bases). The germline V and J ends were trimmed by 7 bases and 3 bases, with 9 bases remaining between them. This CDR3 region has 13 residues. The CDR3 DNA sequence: TGTGCCAGCATCTGGGGAGACACCGGGGAGCTGTTTTTT. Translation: CASIWGDTGELFF.

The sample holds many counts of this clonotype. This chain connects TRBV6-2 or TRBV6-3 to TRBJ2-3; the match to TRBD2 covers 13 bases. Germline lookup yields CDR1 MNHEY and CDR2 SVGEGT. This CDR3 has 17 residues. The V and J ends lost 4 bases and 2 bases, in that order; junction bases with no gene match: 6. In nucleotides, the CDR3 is TGTGCCAGCAGTTTCCGGGGACTAGCGGGGCTCACAGATACGCAGTATTTT. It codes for CASSFRGLAGLTDTQYF.

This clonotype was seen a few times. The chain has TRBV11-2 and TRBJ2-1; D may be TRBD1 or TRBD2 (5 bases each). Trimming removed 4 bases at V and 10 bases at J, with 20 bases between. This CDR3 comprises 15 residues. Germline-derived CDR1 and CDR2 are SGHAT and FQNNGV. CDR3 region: CASSSLRGPGREQFF. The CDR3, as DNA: TGTGCCAGCAGCTCACTACGGGGACCGGGACGGGAGCAGTTCTTC.

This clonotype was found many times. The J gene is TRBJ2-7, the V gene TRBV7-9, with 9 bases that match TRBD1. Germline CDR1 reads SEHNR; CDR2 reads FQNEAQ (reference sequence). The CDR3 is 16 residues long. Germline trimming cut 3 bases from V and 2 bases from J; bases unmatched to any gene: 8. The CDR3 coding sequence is TGTGCCAGCAGCTTCATCGGGACAGGGAACCCCTACGAGCAGTACTTC. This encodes CASSFIGTGNPYEQYF. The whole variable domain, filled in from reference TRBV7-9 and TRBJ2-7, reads DTGVSQNPRHKITKRGQNVTFRCDPISEHNRLYWYRQTLGQGPEFLTYFQNEAQLEKSRLLSDRFSAERPKGSFSTLEIQRTEQGDSAMYLCASSFIGTGNPYEQYFGPGTRLTVT.

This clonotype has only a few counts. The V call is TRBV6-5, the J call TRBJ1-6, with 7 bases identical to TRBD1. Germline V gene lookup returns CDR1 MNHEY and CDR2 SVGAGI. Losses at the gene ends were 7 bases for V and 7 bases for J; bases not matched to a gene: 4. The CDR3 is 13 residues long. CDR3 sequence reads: CASKRGRNSPLHF. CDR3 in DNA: TGTGCCAGCAAAAGGGGGCGGAATTCACCCCTCCACTTT.

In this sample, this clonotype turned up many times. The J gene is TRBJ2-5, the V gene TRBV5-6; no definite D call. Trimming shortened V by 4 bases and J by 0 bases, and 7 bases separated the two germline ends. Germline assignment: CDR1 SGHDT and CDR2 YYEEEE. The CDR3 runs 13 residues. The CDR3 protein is CASSPENQETQYF. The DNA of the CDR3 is TGTGCCAGCAGCCCGGAGAACCAAGAGACCCAGTACTTC.

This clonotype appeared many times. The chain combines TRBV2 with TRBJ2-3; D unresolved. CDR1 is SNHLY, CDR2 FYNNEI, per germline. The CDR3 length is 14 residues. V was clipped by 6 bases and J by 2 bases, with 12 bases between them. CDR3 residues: CASRGVSPTDTQYF. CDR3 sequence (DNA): TGTGCCAGCAGGGGTGTAAGCCCCACAGATACGCAGTATTTT.

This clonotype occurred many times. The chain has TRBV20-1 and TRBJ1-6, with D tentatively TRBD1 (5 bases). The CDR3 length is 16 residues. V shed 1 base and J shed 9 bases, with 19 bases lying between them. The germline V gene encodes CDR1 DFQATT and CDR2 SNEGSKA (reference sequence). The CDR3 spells CSARGDALGESSPLHF. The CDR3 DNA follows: TGCAGTGCTAGAGGGGACGCCCTGGGAGAGAGTTCACCCCTCCACTTT.

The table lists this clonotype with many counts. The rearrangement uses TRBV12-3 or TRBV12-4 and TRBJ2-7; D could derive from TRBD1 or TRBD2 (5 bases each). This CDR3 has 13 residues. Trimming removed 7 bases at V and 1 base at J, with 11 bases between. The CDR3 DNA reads TGTGCCAGCAACCCGGGACGGTCCTACGAGCAGTACTTC. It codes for CASNPGRSYEQYF.

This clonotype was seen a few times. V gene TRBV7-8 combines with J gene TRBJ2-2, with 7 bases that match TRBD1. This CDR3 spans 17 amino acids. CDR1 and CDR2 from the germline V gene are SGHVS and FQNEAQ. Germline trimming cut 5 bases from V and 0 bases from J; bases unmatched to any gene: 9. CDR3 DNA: TGTGCCAGCAGCGTGGGGACAGCCAACGCGAACACCGGGGAGCTGTTTTTT. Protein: CASSVGTANANTGELFF.

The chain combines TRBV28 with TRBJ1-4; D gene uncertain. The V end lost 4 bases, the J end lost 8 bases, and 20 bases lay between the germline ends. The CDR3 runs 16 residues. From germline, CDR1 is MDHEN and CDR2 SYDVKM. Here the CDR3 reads CASSSQFSVLREKLFF. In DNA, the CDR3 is TGTGCCAGCAGTTCACAATTCTCCGTGTTACGGGAAAAACTGTTTTTT.

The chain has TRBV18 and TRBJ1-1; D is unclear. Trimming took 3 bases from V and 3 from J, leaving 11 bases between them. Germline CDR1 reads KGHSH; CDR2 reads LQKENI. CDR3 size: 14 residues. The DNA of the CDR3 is TGTGCCAGCTCACCGAAGGGAACTTACACTGAAGCTTTCTTT. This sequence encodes CASSPKGTYTEAFF.

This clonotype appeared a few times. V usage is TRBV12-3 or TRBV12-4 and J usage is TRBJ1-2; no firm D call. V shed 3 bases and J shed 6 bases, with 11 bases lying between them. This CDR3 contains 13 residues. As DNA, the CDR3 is TGTGCCAGCAGTTTTGGGCGGAGGAATGGCTACACCTTC. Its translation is CASSFGRRNGYTF.

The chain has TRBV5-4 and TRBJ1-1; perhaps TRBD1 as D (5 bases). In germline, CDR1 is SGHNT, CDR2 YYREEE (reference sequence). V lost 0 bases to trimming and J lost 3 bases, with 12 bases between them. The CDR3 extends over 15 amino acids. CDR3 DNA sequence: TGTGCCAGCAGCTTGGGCGGGGGAATGCACACTGAAGCTTTCTTT. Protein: CASSLGGGMHTEAFF. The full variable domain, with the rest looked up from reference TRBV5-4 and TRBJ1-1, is ETGVTQSPTHLIKTRGQQVTLRCSSQSGHNTVSWYQQALGQGPQFIFQYYREEENGRGNFPPRFSGLQFPNYSSELNVNALELDDSALYLCASSLGGGMHTEAFFGQGTRLTVV.

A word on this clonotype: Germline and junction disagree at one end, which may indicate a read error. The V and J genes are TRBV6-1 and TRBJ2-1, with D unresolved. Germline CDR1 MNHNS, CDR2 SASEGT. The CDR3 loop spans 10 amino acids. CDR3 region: CASIEREQFF. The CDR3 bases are TGTGCCAGCATTGAACGTGAGCAGTTCTTC.

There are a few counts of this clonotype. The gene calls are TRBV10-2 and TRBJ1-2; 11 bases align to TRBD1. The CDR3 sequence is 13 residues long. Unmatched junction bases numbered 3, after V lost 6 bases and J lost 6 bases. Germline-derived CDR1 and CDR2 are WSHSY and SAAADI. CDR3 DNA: TGCGCCAGCAGGGGGACAGGGGGAGATGGCTACACCTTC. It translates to CASRGTGGDGYTF.

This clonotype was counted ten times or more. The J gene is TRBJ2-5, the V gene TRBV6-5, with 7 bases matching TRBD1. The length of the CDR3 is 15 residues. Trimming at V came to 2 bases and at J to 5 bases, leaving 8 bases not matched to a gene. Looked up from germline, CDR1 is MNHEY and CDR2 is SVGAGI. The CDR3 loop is CASSYGRQGPETQYF. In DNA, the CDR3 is TGTGCCAGCAGTTACGGTCGACAGGGTCCCGAGACCCAGTACTTC.

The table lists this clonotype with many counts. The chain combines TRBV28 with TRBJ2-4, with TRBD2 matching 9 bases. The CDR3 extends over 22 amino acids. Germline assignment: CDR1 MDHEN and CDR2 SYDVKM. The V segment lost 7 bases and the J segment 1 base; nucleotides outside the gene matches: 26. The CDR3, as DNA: TGTGCCAGCACTTTTAGAGGGACCCTTAGCGGGGGCCGAAATGGGGCCAAAAACATTCAGTACTTC. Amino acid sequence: CASTFRGTLSGGRNGAKNIQYF.